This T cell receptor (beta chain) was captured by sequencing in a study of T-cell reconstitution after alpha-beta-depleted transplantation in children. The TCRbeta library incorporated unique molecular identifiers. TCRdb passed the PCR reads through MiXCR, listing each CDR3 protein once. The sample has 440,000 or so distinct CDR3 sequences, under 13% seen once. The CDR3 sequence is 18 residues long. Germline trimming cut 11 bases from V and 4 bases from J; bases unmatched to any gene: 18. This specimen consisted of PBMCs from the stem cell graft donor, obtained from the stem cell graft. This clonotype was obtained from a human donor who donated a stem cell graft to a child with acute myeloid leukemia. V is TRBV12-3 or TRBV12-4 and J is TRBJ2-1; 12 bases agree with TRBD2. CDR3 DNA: TGTGCCTTCTGTTTATTGCTAGCGGGGGGGCTTATATACAATGAGCAGTTCTTC. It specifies CAFCLLLAGGLIYNEQFF.